This T cell receptor (beta chain) was captured in a study of CD8 T cell repertoires and HIV-1 epitope variants. Across the whole study: Cultures ran less than 12 days, with IL-2, IL-7 and IL-15 added on days 3 and 7.

The CDR3 has 11 residues. Deletions cut 6 bases from V and 5 bases from J, with 11 bases between. Per the germline V gene, CDR1 is SQVTM and CDR2 is ANQGSEA. The method was immunoSEQ multiplex PCR; TCRdb's version includes in-frame clones alone and lacks a portion of them. The top ten hold under 30% of the sample, which has some 100,000 clones, almost 75% seen once. The sequencing sample was made of uncultured baseline CD8+ T cells from peripheral blood mononuclear cells (PBMCs). The rearrangement links TRBV29-1 to TRBJ2-7; D is unresolved. This receptor was obtained from a male donor with HIV. Here the CDR3 DNA reads TGCAGCGTCGAAAGGCGAGACGAGCAGTACTTC. Its translation: CSVERRDEQYF.